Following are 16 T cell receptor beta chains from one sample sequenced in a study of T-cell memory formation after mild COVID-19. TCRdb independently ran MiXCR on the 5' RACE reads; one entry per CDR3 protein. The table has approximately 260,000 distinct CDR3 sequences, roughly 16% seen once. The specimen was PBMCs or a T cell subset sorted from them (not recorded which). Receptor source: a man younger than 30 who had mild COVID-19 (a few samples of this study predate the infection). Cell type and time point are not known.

The CDR3 DNA reads TGCGCCAGCAGTGAGGGGGTCCCGTACAATGAGCAGTTCTTC. Residues: CASSEGVPYNEQFF. This chain connects TRBV10-1 to TRBJ2-1; D is undetermined. Germline CDR1 WNHNN, CDR2 SYGVQD (reference sequence). The CDR3 has 14 residues. V lost 2 bases and J 4 bases, leaving 9 bases between the germline ends.

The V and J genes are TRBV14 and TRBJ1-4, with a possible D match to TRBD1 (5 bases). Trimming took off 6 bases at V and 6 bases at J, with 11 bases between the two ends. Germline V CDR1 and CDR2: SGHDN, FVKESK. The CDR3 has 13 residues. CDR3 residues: CASRSTVDEKLFF. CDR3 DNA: TGTGCCAGCAGATCGACAGTGGATGAAAAACTGTTTTTT.

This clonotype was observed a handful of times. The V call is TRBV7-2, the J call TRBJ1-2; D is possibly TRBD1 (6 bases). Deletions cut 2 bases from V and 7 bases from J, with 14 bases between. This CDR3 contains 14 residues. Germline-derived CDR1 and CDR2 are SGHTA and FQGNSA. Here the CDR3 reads CASSLFARGSGYTF. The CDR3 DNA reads TGTGCCAGCAGCTTATTTGCCAGGGGAAGTGGCTACACCTTC.

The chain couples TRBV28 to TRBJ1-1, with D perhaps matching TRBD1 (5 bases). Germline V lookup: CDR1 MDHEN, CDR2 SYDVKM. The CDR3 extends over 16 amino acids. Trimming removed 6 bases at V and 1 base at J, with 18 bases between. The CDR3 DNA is TGTGCCAGCAGGCAACCCGGGACGGCGCAGAACACTGAAGCTTTCTTT. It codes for CASRQPGTAQNTEAFF.

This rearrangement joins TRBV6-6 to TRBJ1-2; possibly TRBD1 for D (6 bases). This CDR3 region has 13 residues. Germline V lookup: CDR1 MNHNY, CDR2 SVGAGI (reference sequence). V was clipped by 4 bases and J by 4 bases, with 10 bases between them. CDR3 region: CASSWEGGYGYTF. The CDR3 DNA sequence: TGTGCCAGCAGTTGGGAAGGGGGCTATGGCTACACCTTC.

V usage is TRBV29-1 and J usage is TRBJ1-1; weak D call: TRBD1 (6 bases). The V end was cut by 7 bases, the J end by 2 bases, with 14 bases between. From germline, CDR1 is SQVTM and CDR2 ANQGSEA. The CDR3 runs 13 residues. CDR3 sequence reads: CSASNRDNTEAFF. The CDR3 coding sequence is TGCAGCGCCTCCAACAGGGATAACACTGAAGCTTTCTTT.

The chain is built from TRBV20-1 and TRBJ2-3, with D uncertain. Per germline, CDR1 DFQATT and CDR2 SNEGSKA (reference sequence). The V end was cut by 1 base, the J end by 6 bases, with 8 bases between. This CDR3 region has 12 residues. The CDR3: CSARVSSDTQYF. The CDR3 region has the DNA TGCAGTGCTAGAGTGTCCAGTGATACGCAGTATTTT.

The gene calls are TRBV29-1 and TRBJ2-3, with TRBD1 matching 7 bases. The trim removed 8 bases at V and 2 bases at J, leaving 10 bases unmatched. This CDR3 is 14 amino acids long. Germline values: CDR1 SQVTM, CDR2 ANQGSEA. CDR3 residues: CSLRSGTDTDTQYF. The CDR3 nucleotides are TGCAGCTTGCGATCCGGGACAGACACAGATACGCAGTATTTT.

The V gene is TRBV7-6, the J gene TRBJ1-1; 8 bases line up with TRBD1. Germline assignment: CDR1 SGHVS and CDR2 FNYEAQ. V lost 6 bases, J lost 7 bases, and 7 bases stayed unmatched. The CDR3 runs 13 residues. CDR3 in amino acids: CASSLQGEVEAFF. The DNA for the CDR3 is TGTGCCAGCAGTTTACAGGGGGAGGTTGAAGCTTTCTTT.

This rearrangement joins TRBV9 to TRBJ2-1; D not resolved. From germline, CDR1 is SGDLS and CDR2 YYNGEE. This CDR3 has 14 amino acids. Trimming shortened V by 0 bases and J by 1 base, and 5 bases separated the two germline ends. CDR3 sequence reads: CASSVGPSYNEQFF. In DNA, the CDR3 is TGTGCCAGCAGCGTAGGTCCTTCCTACAATGAGCAGTTCTTC.

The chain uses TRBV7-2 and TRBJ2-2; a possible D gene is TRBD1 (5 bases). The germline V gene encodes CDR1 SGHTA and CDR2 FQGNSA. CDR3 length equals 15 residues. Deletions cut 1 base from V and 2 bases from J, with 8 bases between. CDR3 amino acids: CASSLDRFNTGELFF. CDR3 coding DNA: TGTGCCAGCAGCTTAGACAGGTTTAACACCGGGGAGCTGTTTTTT.

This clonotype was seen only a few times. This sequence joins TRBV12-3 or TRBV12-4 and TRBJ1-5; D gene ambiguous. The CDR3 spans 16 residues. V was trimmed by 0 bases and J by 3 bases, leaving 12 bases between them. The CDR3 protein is CASSLARGQFNQPQHF. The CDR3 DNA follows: TGTGCCAGCAGTTTAGCGCGGGGTCAGTTCAATCAGCCCCAGCATTTT.

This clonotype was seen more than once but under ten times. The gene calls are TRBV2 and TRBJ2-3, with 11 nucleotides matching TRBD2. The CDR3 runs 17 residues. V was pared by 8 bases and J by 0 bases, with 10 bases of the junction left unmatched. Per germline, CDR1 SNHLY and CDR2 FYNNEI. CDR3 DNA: TGTGCCAGCGGGTTACTAGCGGGGGCTACTAGCACAGATACGCAGTATTTT. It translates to CASGLLAGATSTDTQYF.

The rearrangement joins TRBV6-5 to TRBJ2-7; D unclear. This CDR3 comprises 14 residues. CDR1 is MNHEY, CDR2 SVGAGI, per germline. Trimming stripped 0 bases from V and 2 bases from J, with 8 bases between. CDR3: CASSYSGRTYEQYF. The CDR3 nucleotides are TGTGCCAGCAGTTACTCCGGACGGACCTACGAGCAGTACTTC.

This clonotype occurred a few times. CDR3 sequence: CASSQDSLAPQQYF. The CDR3 DNA sequence: TGCGCCAGCAGCCAAGATTCTCTAGCACCCCAGCAGTACTTC. This chain connects TRBV4-3 to TRBJ2-7; tentatively, D is TRBD2 (5 bases). The length of the CDR3 is 14 residues. The germline gives CDR1 LGHNA, CDR2 YSLEER. Trimming removed 0 bases from V and 8 bases from J, with 14 bases in between.

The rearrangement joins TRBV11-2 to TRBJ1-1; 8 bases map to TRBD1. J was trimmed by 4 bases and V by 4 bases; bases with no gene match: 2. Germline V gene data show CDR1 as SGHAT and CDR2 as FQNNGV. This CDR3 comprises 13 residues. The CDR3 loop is CASSSRGPTEAFF. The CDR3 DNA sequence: TGTGCCAGCAGCTCCAGGGGGCCCACTGAAGCTTTCTTT.